This T cell receptor (beta chain) was documented in a study of T cell clusters in autoimmune cytopenias. One tube held mixed TRB-A and TRB-B primer pools for touch-down PCR. For each CDR3 protein, TCRdb gives one entry from its re-call of the multiplex PCR reads, without DNA. The sample holds some 12,000 distinct CDR3 sequences. TRB was amplified from approximately 230 ng of peripheral blood genomic DNA per sample. This CDR3 spans 15 amino acids. The germline V gene has CDR1 MDHEN and CDR2 SYDVKM. The same specimen was also included in a second study, on T cell repertoires in aging, cancer and after chemotherapy. That source reports: In each cancer cohort, median generation probability increased across chemotherapy, suggesting thymic output rebounded.

The sequenced sample was peripheral blood. The sequence was collected from a human donor in good health. V gene TRBV28 combines with J gene TRBJ2-2. This CDR3 reads CASSFGGFGTGELFF.